Below are 19 T cell receptor beta chains sequenced from a single sample in a study of CD8 T cells in Susac syndrome. RNA was extracted with the RNeasy kit, and a quantity of 0.5 to 1 ug was reverse transcribed using random hexamers. Each CDR3 protein gets one entry after TCRdb re-called the immunoSEQ multiplex PCR reads with MiXCR. The profile shows about 130,000 distinct CDR3 sequences, around nine tenths of them singletons. The sequencing sample was made of CD8+ T cells from PBMCs. These receptors were obtained from a human donor with multiple sclerosis.

J is TRBJ2-2 and V is TRBV9; either TRBD1 or TRBD2 may fit D (5 bases each). The CDR3 totals 13 residues. V lost 5 bases, J lost 8 bases, and 13 bases lay in between. Per germline, CDR1 SGDLS and CDR2 YYNGEE. The DNA for the CDR3 is TGTGCCAGCAGAAACGGGGCATTGGGGGAGCTGTTTTTT. Protein: CASRNGALGELFF.

The rearrangement uses TRBV5-6 and TRBJ1-1, with no clear D. The CDR3 is 14 residues long. CDR1 is SGHDT and CDR2 is YYEEEE in the germline V gene. Trimming stripped 0 bases from V and 0 bases from J, with 6 bases between. DNA of the CDR3: TGTGCCAGCAGCTTGGCGGATCTGAACACTGAAGCTTTCTTT. This translates into CASSLADLNTEAFF.

V usage is TRBV6-6 and J usage is TRBJ1-1; tentative D call: TRBD1 (5 bases). CDR3 length: 15 amino acids. Trimming stripped 2 bases from V and 4 bases from J, with 14 bases between. Per germline, CDR1 MNHNY and CDR2 SVGAGI (reference sequence). DNA for the CDR3: TGTGCCAGCAGTTACCTCCCAAGGGGAGGCACTGAAGCTTTCTTT. Translation: CASSYLPRGGTEAFF.

The chain carries TRBV12-3 or TRBV12-4 and TRBJ2-1, with 8 bases lining up with TRBD2. The V segment lost 8 bases and the J segment 4 bases; nucleotides outside the gene matches: 10. The CDR3 loop spans 15 amino acids. The DNA of the CDR3 is TGTGCCAGCCGGCCGGCACGGGAGGGTTACAATGAGCAGTTCTTC. Translating it yields CASRPAREGYNEQFF.

This clonotype was recorded a few times. V and J are TRBV30 and TRBJ1-1; no definite D call. V was clipped by 2 bases and J by 4 bases, with 8 bases between them. The CDR3 covers 12 residues. Germline values: CDR1 GTSNPN, CDR2 SVGIG (reference sequence). The CDR3 coding sequence is TGTGCCTGGAGTCCCCTTGGCACTGAAGCTTTCTTT. Residues: CAWSPLGTEAFF.

The count of this clonotype is one. The chain recombines TRBV20-1 with TRBJ1-5; TRBD1 might be the D (5 bases). The CDR3 contains 10 residues. CDR1 DFQATT and CDR2 SNEGSKA come from the germline V gene (reference sequence). V lost 6 bases to trimming and J lost 5 bases, with 5 bases between them. The CDR3 spells CSAGDQPQHF. In DNA, the CDR3 is TGCAGTGCGGGGGATCAGCCCCAGCATTTT.

V usage is TRBV10-3 and J usage is TRBJ1-4; weak D call: TRBD1 (6 bases). The CDR3 has 13 amino acids. Trimming removed 5 bases at V and 6 bases at J, with 10 bases between. Germline V gene data show CDR1 as ENHRY and CDR2 as SYGVKD. The CDR3, as DNA: TGTGCCATCAGTTTGGGGGCCGATGAAAAACTGTTTTTT. This translates into CAISLGADEKLFF.

The rearrangement joins TRBV13 to TRBJ2-7; the D gene could be TRBD1 or TRBD2 (6 bases each). V was pared by 1 base and J by 9 bases, with 19 bases between. Germline CDR1 PRHDT, CDR2 FYEKMQ (reference sequence). This CDR3 region has 15 residues. CDR3 nucleotide sequence: TGTGCCAGCAGCTTAGTAGGAGGGGGGAGGTCTGCGCAGTACTTC. This gives the protein CASSLVGGGRSAQYF. Filled out from reference TRBV13 and TRBJ2-7, the complete variable domain reads AAGVIQSPRHLIKEKRETATLKCYPIPRHDTVYWYQQGPGQDPQFLISFYEKMQSDKGSIPDRFSAQQFSDYHSELNMSSLELGDSALYFCASSLVGGGRSAQYFGPGTRLTVT.

The chain uses TRBV4-1 and TRBJ2-1; D may match TRBD1 or TRBD2 (5 bases each). The CDR3 spans 11 residues. CDR1 MGHRA and CDR2 YSYEKL come from the germline V gene. The germline V and J ends were trimmed by 5 bases and 9 bases, with 8 bases remaining between them. CDR3 residues: CASSARGEQFF. CDR3 DNA: TGCGCCAGCAGCGCGAGGGGTGAGCAGTTCTTC.

The chain recombines TRBV7-6 with TRBJ2-7; D uncertain. This CDR3 region has 16 residues. Trimming took off 2 bases at V and 6 bases at J, with 20 bases between the two ends. Germline assignment: CDR1 SGHVS and CDR2 FNYEAQ. The DNA for the CDR3 is TGTGCCAGCAGCTTAAATCTGGGCGGTACCCTAGGCGAGCAGTACTTC. Protein product: CASSLNLGGTLGEQYF. Full variable domain (outside the CDR3, taken from reference TRBV7-6 and TRBJ2-7): GAGVSQSPRYKVTKRGQDVALRCDPISGHVSLYWYRQALGQGPEFLTYFNYEAQQDKSGLPNDRFSAERPEGSISTLTIQRTEQRDSAMYRCASSLNLGGTLGEQYFGPGTRLTVT.

CDR3 coding DNA: TGTGCCAGCAGTTTTGAGGCAGCATTAGATAGCAATCAGCCCCAGCATTTT. Protein sequence: CASSFEAALDSNQPQHF. V gene TRBV12-3 or TRBV12-4 combines with J gene TRBJ1-5; D unresolved. V was shortened by 3 bases and J by 0 bases, with 15 bases between the two germline ends. The CDR3 contains 17 residues.

V usage is TRBV28 and J usage is TRBJ1-2; D ambiguous. V dropped 3 bases and J dropped 2 bases, with 7 bases sitting between them. Germline V gene sequence: CDR1 MDHEN, CDR2 SYDVKM. This CDR3 contains 13 residues. DNA of the CDR3: TGTGCCAGCAGTTTGGTGGAGAACTATGGCTACACCTTC. It encodes CASSLVENYGYTF.

This rearrangement joins TRBV7-9 to TRBJ2-3; weak D call: TRBD1 (6 bases). The CDR3 is 17 residues long. Germline V gene data show CDR1 as SEHNR and CDR2 as FQNEAQ (reference sequence). The V gene lost 2 bases and the J gene lost 2 bases, with 17 bases spanning the gap. CDR3 sequence reads: CASSLPTGSTFTDTQYF. CDR3 coding DNA: TGTGCCAGCAGCTTACCCACAGGGTCTACCTTCACAGATACGCAGTATTTT.

CDR3: CSARRDFQETQYF. The CDR3 coding sequence is TGCAGTGCTAGGCGGGACTTCCAAGAGACCCAGTACTTC. The gene calls are TRBV20-1 and TRBJ2-5; a weak D match, TRBD2 (6 bases). V dropped 3 bases and J dropped 1 base, with 9 bases sitting between them. CDR3 size: 13 residues. The germline V gene encodes CDR1 DFQATT and CDR2 SNEGSKA (reference sequence).

The chain couples TRBV12-3 or TRBV12-4 to TRBJ1-2; unclear D gene. The CDR3 contains 14 residues. Trimming removed 3 bases at V and 1 base at J, with 9 bases between. The CDR3 DNA sequence: TGTGCCAGCAGTTTTGGAAAAAGTAACTATGGCTACACCTTC. Protein: CASSFGKSNYGYTF.

This chain links TRBV6-5 with TRBJ2-2; 7 bases align to TRBD2. The V gene end was trimmed by 2 bases and the J gene end by 6 bases; junction bases not matched to a gene: 3. Germline CDR1 is MNHEY and CDR2 is SVGAGI. CDR3 length equals 14 residues. The CDR3, as DNA: TGTGCCAGCAGTTACGGGACTATGGCCGGGGAGCTGTTTTTT. Residues: CASSYGTMAGELFF.

CDR3 DNA: TGTGCCAGCACCCGGACGCAACCTATCTCCTACGAGCAGTACTTC. This codes for CASTRTQPISYEQYF. The chain recombines TRBV6-1 with TRBJ2-7; no clear D. Trimming shortened V by 7 bases and J by 0 bases, and 16 bases separated the two germline ends. The CDR3 extends over 15 amino acids. Germline-derived CDR1 and CDR2 are MNHNS and SASEGT.

J is TRBJ2-7 and V is TRBV2; 7 positions agree with TRBD2. The CDR3 runs to 13 residues. The ends lost 8 bases at V and 0 bases at J; junction bases unmatched: 4. Germline CDR1 is SNHLY and CDR2 is FYNNEI. The CDR3 coding sequence is TGTGCCAGCGGTGGCGGGAGCTCCTACGAGCAGTACTTC. Translating gives CASGGGSSYEQYF.

The chain has TRBV12-3 or TRBV12-4 and TRBJ2-2; D may be TRBD1 or TRBD2 (5 bases each). With 4 bases removed from V and 1 base from J, the gap between germline ends came to 10 bases. The CDR3 is 15 amino acids. CDR3 DNA: TGTGCCAGCAGTTACCGGGACGGGAACACCGGGGAGCTGTTTTTT. Protein: CASSYRDGNTGELFF.